This T cell receptor (beta chain) comes out of a study of blood T cell repertoires in COVID-19. For the study at large: The samples span acute and convalescent COVID-19 from the United States, Italy and Spain.

V lost 6 bases to trimming and J lost 2 bases; unmatched junction nucleotides: 5. The CDR3 extends over 14 amino acids. Per germline, CDR1 MNHEY and CDR2 SVGAGI. Some clones are missing from TCRdb's copy, which holds only in-frame ones; the method was immunoSEQ multiplex PCR. Of roughly 260,000 clones in the sample, roughly nine tenths are singletons; the top ten hold roughly 1.2%. All enrollees were about 18 to 95 years old and from about 24 US areas. The chain uses TRBV6-5 and TRBJ1-2, with 8 positions matching TRBD1. This receptor was obtained from a human donor in a cohort exposed to, infected with or recovered from COVID-19 (not recorded which). The donor label of this sample is uncertain. Sequencing was performed on PBMCs or T cells enriched from blood (not recorded which). The CDR3 sequence: CASRWTGSNYGYTF. The CDR3 coding sequence is TGTGCCAGCAGGTGGACAGGGTCAAACTATGGCTACACCTTC.